Below, 6 T cell receptor beta chains from the same sample are listed, as sequenced in a study of blood T cell repertoires in COVID-19. Data came from immunoSEQ multiplex PCR; TCRdb stores just in-frame clones and leaves some out. Among approximately 440,000 clones listed, about nine tenths were seen once. Sequenced material: PBMCs or T cells enriched from blood (not recorded which). The receptors were gathered from a woman aged 18-29 years who had recovered from COVID-19.

The chain has TRBV29-1 and TRBJ2-7; D may be TRBD1 (6 bases). Germline V CDR1 and CDR2: SQVTM, ANQGSEA. Trimming cost V 3 bases and J 2 bases, with 14 bases left between them. The CDR3 is 14 amino acids. In DNA, the CDR3 is TGCAGCGTTGATGCGGACAGCGATACCTACGAGCAGTACTTC. The encoded protein is CSVDADSDTYEQYF.

In its sample, this clone was seen a few times. CDR3 residues: CAWSVGTHEQYF. In DNA form, the CDR3 reads TGTGCCTGGAGTGTTGGCACCCACGAGCAGTACTTC. The chain employs TRBV30 and TRBJ2-7; D ambiguous. The germline V gene encodes CDR1 GTSNPN and CDR2 SVGIG (reference sequence). CDR3 length: 12 residues. V lost 0 bases, J lost 5 bases, and 8 bases lay in between.

This clone was detected many times. The chain combines TRBV4-2 with TRBJ2-3, with 9 bases fitting TRBD2. V dropped 2 bases and J dropped 0; count of bases not matched to a gene: 9. The CDR3 has 18 amino acids. The germline CDR1 and CDR2 sequences are LGHNA and YNFKEQ. The CDR3 region has the DNA TGTGCCAGCAGCCAATGGTATAGCGGGGGATCCAGCACAGATACGCAGTATTTT. Translation gives CASSQWYSGGSSTDTQYF.

The chain links TRBV4-1 to TRBJ1-3, with 9 positions matching TRBD1. The CDR3 is 18 residues long. J was trimmed by 3 bases and V by 4 bases; bases with no gene match: 13. CDR1 and CDR2 from the germline V gene are MGHRA and YSYEKL. CDR3 sequence reads: CASSRLIWGQGRGNTIYF. In DNA form, the CDR3 reads TGCGCCAGCAGCCGCCTTATCTGGGGACAGGGACGTGGAAACACCATATATTTT.

This clone showed up just once. J is TRBJ2-7 and V is TRBV27; a weak D match, TRBD1 (6 bases). Germline loops: CDR1 MNHEY, CDR2 SMNVEV (reference sequence). The CDR3 is made up of 16 amino acids. Trimming removed 3 bases at V and 0 bases at J, with 15 bases between. The CDR3 reads CASSFHRVPSSYEQYF. For the CDR3, the DNA is TGTGCCAGCAGTTTCCACAGGGTCCCTAGCTCCTACGAGCAGTACTTC.

The chain employs TRBV7-6 and TRBJ2-3, with 8 bases fitting TRBD2. The CDR3 is made up of 14 amino acids. Per germline, CDR1 SGHVS and CDR2 FNYEAQ. With V trimmed by 5 bases and J by 5 bases, 6 bases remained unmatched. Here the CDR3 reads CASSITGGQDTQYF. The CDR3 nucleotides read TGTGCCAGCAGCATTACGGGGGGGCAAGATACGCAGTATTTT.